This TCR beta chain was obtained from a study of blood T cell repertoires in COVID-19. Study-level background: Sites across the United States, Italy and Spain contributed samples from acute and convalescent COVID-19. Sources were T cells, B-cell-depleted T cells, or PBMCs; the material itself was cDNA or gDNA.

In its sample, this clone was seen a few times. With 7 bases removed from V and 2 bases from J, the gap between germline ends came to 11 bases. This CDR3 has 13 amino acids. The V gene's germline CDR1 is MGHRA and CDR2 YSYEKL. Original handling: Reference gene primer amplification gave nucleated cell count estimates. Profiled with immunoSEQ multiplex PCR; TCRdb holds only in-frame clones, not every one. D and trimming were read from the DNA, whereas the V and J calls and clone size are those reported in that table. This table has a few hundred thousand clones, more than 75% appearing once. This chain uses TRBV4-1 with TRBJ1-2; D is perhaps TRBD1 (6 bases). The TCR sequence derives from a human donor in a cohort sampled during active COVID-19. The sequencing input was peripheral blood. The CDR3 protein is CASIRDINYGYTF. CDR3 sequence (DNA): TGCGCCAGCATCAGGGACATCAACTATGGCTACACCTTC.